This T cell receptor (beta chain) was found in a study of cytomegalovirus exposure and HLA in healthy donors listed by TCRdb under 2017. With regard to the full study: In an earlier analysis of under 750 of the donors, roughly 300 Gb of sequence data and 100 million or so unique TCR beta sequences from about 190 million T cells were reported. An early release covering approximately 600 HLA-typed donors comprised approximately 290 gigabases of sequencing data and tens of millions of unique TCR sequences. The aim of the study was to test whether cataloging public T cell receptors could identify signatures of past pathogen exposure. On average, around 240,000 unique TCR beta nucleotide sequences were sequenced per donor among several hundred genotyped donors of the cohort, with roughly 19% of those sequences being non-productive. Every repertoire in the discovery cohort had been generated on one and the same sequencing platform. The study combined high-throughput TCR immunosequencing, statistical association of individual TCRs with disease status, and machine learning to predict cytomegalovirus infection status. The study used immunosequencing to profile the T cell repertoires of around 600 subjects and linked those repertoires to cytomegalovirus serostatus. Donor age, sex, ethnicity and CMV serostatus were compiled together with the repertoire data. In a later genetic analysis, genome-wide SNP genotypes for 398 of the 666 donors were used, and that subset was treated as a discovery cohort. Four to six DR-DQ haplotypes were handled as single units for association and clustering because linkage in the cohort was strong. In addition to the first cohort of about 650 subjects, a separate validation cohort of approximately 110 different subjects was used. An earlier analysis of 450 to 750 of the donors used high-throughput TCR beta sequencing to judge whether each TCR beta V gene segment behaved as functional or pseudogenic. Of the approximately 400 genotyped donors, 80% to 90% were placed in the genetic ancestry cluster associated with self-reported Caucasian donors. Typing coverage varied by locus: 629-630 donors for A, B, C, DRB1 and DQB1; about 520 for DQA1; nearly 610 for DPA1; 400 to 480 for DPB1. HLA typing covered class I and class II loci at four-digit resolution. A later analysis re-analyzed previously published TCR beta repertoires from 600 to 850 donors and added high-resolution HLA genotyping to study TCR occurrence patterns. The later analysis used no new phenotypic data to find candidate immune exposures, relying instead on TCR beta sequences and their occurrence across donors. Summary of the overall study and its limitations: Because some donors lacked HLA typing at each locus, the association tests relied only on the typed subset. A few of the identified cytomegalovirus-associated TCR beta chains were confirmed in vitro to be specific for cytomegalovirus antigens. A cluster of highly shared sequence variants was judged likely to be a technical artifact of the sequencing pipeline. Most CMV-associated TCR beta chains appeared to be HLA-restricted in a later analysis, and the HLA associations seemed to be driven largely by CMV exposure. V-gene and J-gene trimming of TCR beta chains was associated with a missense DCLRE1C variant in a later genetic analysis, and the association was replicated in an independent cohort. Most TCR sequences were observed very rarely across donors, whereas some public TCRs were present in many individuals. A later analysis found that TCR association rates varied across HLA loci, with DRB1 alleles showing the most associated TCRs and HLA-C alleles the fewest. According to a later analysis, parvovirus B19, influenza, CMV and Epstein-Barr virus appeared linked to several top co-occurrence clusters. A later analysis associated about 17,000 TCR beta sequences with specific HLA alleles at a false discovery rate of 0.05. The 87-base-pair reads could not distinguish some IMGT-functional V segments, including TRBV6-2 and TRBV6-3, so those segments were excluded. Presence/absence analyses assumed roughly uniform sequencing depth across donors, an assumption that may not hold. A further reported finding was that TCR beta sequences accurately predicted the HLA-A and HLA-B alleles for most subjects in the first cohort. According to a later genetic analysis, donors in an Asian-associated ancestry cluster had fewer N-insertions in productive TCRs than the approximately 700-donor mean. When HLA alleles, especially DR and DQ, strongly co-occurred, TCR associations were difficult to assign to individual alleles. Cytomegalovirus status was reported to be diagnosed by the classifier with high specificity and sensitivity in both the original and validation cohorts. The authors suggested that the approach could potentially be generalized to other disease states and immunological phenotypes. Immune exposure information for the cohort was limited to CMV serostatus. This cohort had only TCR beta chains sequenced, and the lack of alpha or paired-chain data limited which features could be detected. Correlated functional status among segregating V segments might be attributable to linkage disequilibrium, but an unknown experimental factor could not be ruled out. The study gave a list of around 170 TCR beta chains associated with cytomegalovirus. In a later analysis, HLA-associated TCR beta chains were found to be more clonally expanded and to have lower generation probabilities than equally common non-associated chains. An earlier analysis of approximately 590 of the donors showed that most TCR beta V segments appeared in productive rearrangements either about 87% or about 30% of the time, which broadly matched IMGT annotations. Because counts were too low, seventeen rarely observed V segments, including chromosome 9 orphons, were left out of the earlier analysis of about 500 of the donors.

A remark on this clone: What antigen it recognizes has not been identified. Base qualities are not recorded, but no much larger clone differs from it by a single base.

To prepare the library, the immunoSEQ multiplex PCR assay was applied. For the multiplex PCR, a mixture combining 60 forward primers for TCR Vbeta segments and 13 reverse primers for TCR Jbeta segments was used. The CDR3 region of rearranged TCR beta genes was amplified from genomic DNA by a multiplex PCR assay. On the Illumina HiSeq System, the amplified TCR beta libraries were sequenced as 87-base-pair reads. The published analysis was carried out like this. In a later analysis, 70 million to 95 million unique TCR beta chains were counted across the roughly 670 repertoires, and roughly 10 million of these chains were shared by at least two donors. Raw reads were error-corrected and collapsed into unique sequences with a nearest-neighbor algorithm that merged closely related sequences to remove PCR and sequencing errors. CDR3 sequences were aligned to IMGT reference sequences to assign V, D and J gene segments. For a sequence to be retained, a match of at least six nucleotides was required to both a V gene segment and a J gene segment. Rearrangements were classified as productive when the CDR3 lacked stop codons and remained in frame with V and J, and all other rearrangements were classified as non-productive. CDR3 was defined by IMGT convention, running from the second conserved V-encoded cysteine to the conserved J-encoded phenylalanine. The earlier analysis of about 530 of the donors excluded any sequence lacking an unambiguous match to a single V gene segment. An earlier analysis of roughly 590 of the donors called V segments functional above 56.7% productive rearrangements and segregating when the between-donor standard deviation exceeded 5%. A statistical classification framework was built to diagnose cytomegalovirus status from the catalog of TCR beta chain sequences. In a later analysis, V and J genes were assigned by comparing TCR nucleotide sequences against IMGT/GENE-DB human TR gene sequences. A later analysis assigned CDR3 sequences and most-parsimonious VDJ recombination scenarios with the TCRdist pipeline. In a later analysis, every TCR beta chain was defined by the combination of its CDR3 amino acid sequence and its V-gene family, and reads without a unique V-gene family were dropped. As a way to deal with suspected cross-contamination and a sequencing artifact, a later analysis dropped over 550 nucleotide sequences that were highly shared and had low generation probability. In a later analysis, a clonal expansion index for each public chain was calculated from normalized within-repertoire ranks of inferred template counts. In a later analysis, generation probabilities were computed with a VDJ recombination model fitted to out-of-frame rearrangements, and the resulting probabilities were checked against IGoR. In a later analysis, TCR-TCR, TCR-HLA and TCR-CMV co-occurrence was scored with hypergeometric tests, and a repertoire-size bias correction was applied to TCR pairs. To estimate false discovery rates, a later analysis permuted the HLA or CMV assignments 20 times. In a later analysis, co-occurring TCRs were grouped using DBSCAN, with TCRdist sequence similarity added in when clustering inside HLA-allele-positive subsets. Co-occurrence clustering excluded repertoires with fewer than 30,000 or more than 120,000 public chains, plus five with anomalous nucleotide sharing. As stored in TCRdb, this immuneACCESS dataset retains in-frame rearrangements with V and J assigned. A fraction of the clones does not appear; measured against another copy, unresolved V genes explain less than half of the discrepancy, and the remainder lacks a known reason. V and J calls and clone size are as listed in that table; D and trimming were resolved from the DNA. The sample profile shows roughly 77,000 clones; about 78% of them were found once. Clones ranked in the top ten supply about 12% of the sample.

The cohort consisted of approximately 670 healthy bone marrow donors. All cohort members were sampled while nominally healthy, although unrecorded immune exposures were likely present. The donor was CMV seropositive and belonged to the group of about 290 seropositive cohort members. A peripheral blood sample was provided by each donor, and peripheral blood mononuclear cells were used for TCR beta sequencing. Genomic DNA extraction from the blood cell samples was performed with the Qiagen DNeasy Blood Extraction Kit. Via the germline V gene, CDR1 is SGHTA and CDR2 FQGTGA. The CDR3 covers 14 residues, taking in both the cysteine and the phenylalanine. The read is trimmed to its CDR3 DNA, 42 bases read in frame from base 1. V is clipped by 5 bases and J by 1 base, and the sequence between their germline boundaries is 10 bases long.

The sequence was collected from a woman aged 40 to 50 in good health and CMV-seropositive. The chain is encoded by TRBV7-3 joined to TRBJ2-3; TRBD1 is perhaps the D gene, given 5 matching bases. Sequenced input: PBMCs. The CDR3 region has the sequence CASSPQDGTDTQYF. The DNA is as follows: TGTGCCAGCAGCCCACAGGACGGCACAGATACGCAGTATTTT.